The source of this TCR beta chain is a study of T-cell reconstitution after alpha-beta-depleted transplantation in children. Construction of the TCRbeta library involved unique molecular identifiers. A single record per CDR3 protein comes from TCRdb applying MiXCR to the PCR reads. This table has some 590,000 distinct CDR3 sequences, 8% to 11% appearing once. The CDR3 is made up of 16 amino acids. CDR1 and CDR2 from the germline V gene are SNHLY and FYNNEI. With 5 bases clipped from V and 3 bases from J, the junction kept 4 bases outside the gene matches. This clonotype was observed a handful of times.

This sequence originates from a human donor who donated a stem cell graft to a child with acute myeloid leukemia. The starting material was PBMCs from the stem cell graft donor, obtained from the stem cell graft. The chain has TRBV2 and TRBJ2-3; TRBD2 matches 14 bases. The CDR3 nucleotides read TGTGCCAGCAGTCCCCGGACTAGCGGGAGGACAGATACGCAGTATTTT. It translates to CASSPRTSGRTDTQYF.